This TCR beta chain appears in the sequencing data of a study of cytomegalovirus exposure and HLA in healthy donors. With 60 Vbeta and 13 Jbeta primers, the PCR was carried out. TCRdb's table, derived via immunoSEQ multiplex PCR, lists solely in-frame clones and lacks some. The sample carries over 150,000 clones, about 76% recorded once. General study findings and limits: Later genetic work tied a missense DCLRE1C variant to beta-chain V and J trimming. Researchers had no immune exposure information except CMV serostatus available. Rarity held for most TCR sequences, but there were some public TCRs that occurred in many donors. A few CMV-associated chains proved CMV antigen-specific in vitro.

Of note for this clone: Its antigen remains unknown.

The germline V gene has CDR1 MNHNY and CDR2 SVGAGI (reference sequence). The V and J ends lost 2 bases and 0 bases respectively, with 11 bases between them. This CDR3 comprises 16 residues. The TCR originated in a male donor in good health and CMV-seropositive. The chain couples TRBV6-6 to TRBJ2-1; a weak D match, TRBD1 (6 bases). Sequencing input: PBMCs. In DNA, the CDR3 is TGTGCCAGCAGTTACCCCAGGGGCTCCTCCTACAATGAGCAGTTCTTC. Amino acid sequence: CASSYPRGSSYNEQFF.